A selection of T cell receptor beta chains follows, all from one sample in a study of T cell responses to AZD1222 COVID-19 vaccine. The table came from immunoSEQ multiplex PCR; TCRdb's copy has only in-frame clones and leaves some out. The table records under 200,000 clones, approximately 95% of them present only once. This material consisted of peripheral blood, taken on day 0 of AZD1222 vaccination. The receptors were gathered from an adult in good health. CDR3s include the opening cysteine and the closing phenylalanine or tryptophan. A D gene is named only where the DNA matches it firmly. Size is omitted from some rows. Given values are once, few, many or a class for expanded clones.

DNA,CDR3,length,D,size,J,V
TGTGCCAGCAGCCAAGATCTTCCCAGGGACTATGGCTACACCTTC,CASSQDLPRDYGYTF,15,.,.,TRBJ1-2,TRBV3-1/TRBV3-2
TGTGCCAGCAGCCCCCGGACAGGGATTAGCTATGGCTACACCTTC,CASSPRTGISYGYTF,15,TRBD1,.,TRBJ1-2,TRBV7-9
TGTGCCAGCCGACAGGGGGCGACAGAGACCCAGTACTTC,CASRQGATETQYF,13,TRBD1,.,TRBJ2-5,TRBV11-1
TGCGCCAGCAGCTTGGCTCCGGGTGTGAACACTGAAGCTTTCTTT,CASSLAPGVNTEAFF,15,.,.,TRBJ1-1,TRBV5-1
TGTGCCAGCAGTGATGTTGGAGTGAAACAAACCTACGAGCAGTACTTC,CASSDVGVKQTYEQYF,16,.,once,TRBJ2-7,TRBV2
TGTGCCAGCAGTTCCACGGACAGGGGAGCTAACTATGGCTACACCTTC,CASSSTDRGANYGYTF,16,TRBD1,.,TRBJ1-2,TRBV6-5
TGTGCCAGACAACTGTACAACCTCTATGGCTACACCTTC,CARQLYNLYGYTF,13,.,.,TRBJ1-2,TRBV2
TGTGCCAGTACCCCGGGACTAGCGGGAGGGATTAACATTCAGTACTTC,CASTPGLAGGINIQYF,16,TRBD2,.,TRBJ2-4,TRBV19
TGTGCCAGCAGTGACTGGATCATGAACACTGAAGCTTTCTTT,CASSDWIMNTEAFF,14,.,.,TRBJ1-1,TRBV2
TGTGCCAGCAGCGTAGCTAACACTGAAGCTTTCTTT,CASSVANTEAFF,12,.,.,TRBJ1-1,TRBV9
TGTGCCAGCAGCCAACTATGGAGGGAAGGGGAACAGCCCCAGCATTTT,CASSQLWREGEQPQHF,16,.,.,TRBJ1-5,TRBV14
TGTGCTATTTACAGGGTCGACGGCTACACCTTC,CAIYRVDGYTF,11,.,.,TRBJ1-2,TRBV19
TGTGCCAGCAGCTTGGACAGGGTTATAGGGGGCTACACCTTC,CASSLDRVIGGYTF,14,.,once,TRBJ1-2,TRBV5-4
TGCACCAGCAGCCAAGATCGGCGGGAGGGGCTTTACAATGAGCAGTTCTTC,CTSSQDRREGLYNEQFF,17,.,.,TRBJ2-1,TRBV1
TGTGCCAGCAGCTTAGCAGTTGGGGCCTATAATTCACCCCTCCACTTT,CASSLAVGAYNSPLHF,16,.,.,TRBJ1-6,TRBV7-6
TGCAGCGCCCCGGAGGCGGGCCATGATGGCTACACCTTC,CSAPEAGHDGYTF,13,.,.,TRBJ1-2,TRBV29-1
TGTGCCACCAGCGCACAAACTAGCGGAGCAGATACGCAGTATTTT,CATSAQTSGADTQYF,15,TRBD2,.,TRBJ2-3,TRBV15
TGTGCCAGCAGCCAAGATAGGCCGGGAGGTGCCAGTGAGCAGTTCTTC,CASSQDRPGGASEQFF,16,TRBD2,.,TRBJ2-1,TRBV3-1/TRBV3-2
TGTGCCAGCAGCTTGGACAGAAACTATGGCTACACCTTC,CASSLDRNYGYTF,13,.,.,TRBJ1-2,TRBV5-6
TGTGCCAGCAGCCGGGACTTGAACACTGAAGCTTTCTTT,CASSRDLNTEAFF,13,.,.,TRBJ1-1,TRBV7-8
TGTGCCAGCAGCCGGACTCCAACTCCCGAGGGGGAGAGCACAGATACGCAGTATTTT,CASSRTPTPEGESTDTQYF,19,.,.,TRBJ2-3,TRBV13
TGCAGCGTTCGATTAATCAATGAGCAGTTCTTC,CSVRLINEQFF,11,.,.,TRBJ2-1,TRBV29-1
TGTGCCAGCAGCACCAAGACAGGAAGGTACGAGCAGTACTTC,CASSTKTGRYEQYF,14,.,.,TRBJ2-7,TRBV13